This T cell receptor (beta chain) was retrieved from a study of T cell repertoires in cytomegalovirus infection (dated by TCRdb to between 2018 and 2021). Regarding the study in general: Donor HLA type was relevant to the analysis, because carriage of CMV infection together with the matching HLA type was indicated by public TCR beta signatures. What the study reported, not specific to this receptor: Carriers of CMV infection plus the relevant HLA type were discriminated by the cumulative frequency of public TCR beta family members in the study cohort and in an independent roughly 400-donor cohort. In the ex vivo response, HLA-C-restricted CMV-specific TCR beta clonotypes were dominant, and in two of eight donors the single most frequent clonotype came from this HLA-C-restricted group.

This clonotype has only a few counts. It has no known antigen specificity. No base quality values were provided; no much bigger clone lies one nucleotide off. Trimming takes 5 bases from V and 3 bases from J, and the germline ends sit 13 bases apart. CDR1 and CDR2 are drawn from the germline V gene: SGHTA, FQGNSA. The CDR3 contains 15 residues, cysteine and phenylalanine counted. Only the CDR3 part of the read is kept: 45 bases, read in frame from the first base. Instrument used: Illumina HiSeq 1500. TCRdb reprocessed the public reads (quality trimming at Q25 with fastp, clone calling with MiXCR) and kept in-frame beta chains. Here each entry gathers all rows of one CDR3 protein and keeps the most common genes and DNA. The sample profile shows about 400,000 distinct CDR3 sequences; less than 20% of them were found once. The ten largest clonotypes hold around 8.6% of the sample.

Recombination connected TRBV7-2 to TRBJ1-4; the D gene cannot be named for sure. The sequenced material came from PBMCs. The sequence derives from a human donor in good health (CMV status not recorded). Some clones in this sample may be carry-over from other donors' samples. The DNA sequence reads TGTGCCAGCAGCCTAAAGGTTGGGGCTAATGAAAAACTGTTTTTT. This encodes CASSLKVGANEKLFF.